The subject of this entry is one T cell receptor (beta chain). This entry belongs to a study of blood T cell repertoires in COVID-19. Study information: Specimens from acute and convalescent COVID-19 originated in the United States, Italy and Spain.

Germline V gene lookup returns CDR1 MNHEY and CDR2 SVGAGI. The CDR3 extends over 16 amino acids. Trimming stripped 0 bases from V and 7 bases from J, with 13 bases between. Clones were read by immunoSEQ multiplex PCR, and TCRdb kept only the in-frame ones, dropping some. The data contain approximately 490,000 clones, 80% to 90% of them singletons. The chain uses TRBV6-5 and TRBJ1-6; a possible D gene is TRBD1 (6 bases). The sequence derives from a woman aged 55-70 years who had recovered from COVID-19. Sequenced input: PBMCs or T cells enriched from blood (not recorded which). In DNA, the CDR3 is TGTGCCAGCAGTTACTCGTCAGGGGTCGGGAATTCACCCCTCCACTTT. This codes for CASSYSSGVGNSPLHF.